These 10 T cell receptor beta chains originate from one sample sequenced in a study of Ad26.COV2.S vaccination and SARS-CoV-2 variants. The assay was immunoSEQ multiplex PCR, and TCRdb's table has in-frame clones only and misses some. Of about 350,000 clones in the sample, roughly 94% were seen once. The specimen was peripheral blood, collected after recovery from COVID-19. These receptors were taken from a human donor who had recovered from COVID-19.

The chain couples TRBV18 to TRBJ1-1; the D is unclear. Trimming took 2 bases from V and 12 from J, leaving 16 bases between them. The CDR3 loop spans 13 amino acids. In germline, CDR1 is KGHSH, CDR2 LQKENI. The CDR3 protein is CASSPFFDGETFF. The CDR3 DNA follows: TGTGCCAGCTCACCATTTTTTGACGGGGAGACTTTCTTT.

The chain is built from TRBV19 and TRBJ2-5; D remains unclear. Trimming took off 3 bases at V and 4 bases at J, with 12 bases between the two ends. The V gene's germline CDR1 is LNHDA and CDR2 SQIVND (reference sequence). The CDR3 runs 14 residues. The CDR3 DNA is TGTGCCAGTAGTATTGGCCGGTCCCCAGAGACCCAGTACTTC. Its protein product is CASSIGRSPETQYF.

The chain uses TRBV10-1 and TRBJ2-2, with TRBD1 matching 12 bases. V lost 0 bases and J lost 5; bases outside the gene matches: 4. This CDR3 region has 17 residues. Germline V lookup: CDR1 WNHNN, CDR2 SYGVQD (reference sequence). CDR3 amino acids: CASSESGQGAWTGELFF. The CDR3 bases are TGCGCCAGCAGTGAGTCGGGACAGGGGGCCTGGACCGGGGAGCTGTTTTTT.

The rearrangement joins TRBV6-5 to TRBJ2-7, with D uncertain. CDR1 and CDR2 from the germline V gene are MNHEY and SVGAGI. V gave up 6 bases and J gave up 0 bases, with 12 bases separating them. The CDR3 contains 14 residues. The CDR3 reads CASRALPSSYEQYF. Here the CDR3 DNA reads TGTGCCAGCAGAGCCTTACCCTCCTCCTACGAGCAGTACTTC.

The chain joins TRBV4-1 to TRBJ2-1; maybe TRBD2 (6 bases). This CDR3 region has 15 residues. The germline CDR1 and CDR2 sequences are MGHRA and YSYEKL. The V gene lost 1 base and the J gene lost 8 bases, with 15 bases spanning the gap. The DNA of the CDR3 is TGCGCCAGCAGCCAAGTGGGAGGCGGCGCATATGAGCAGTTCTTC. This sequence encodes CASSQVGGGAYEQFF.

The chain joins TRBV18 to TRBJ1-5; no clear D. V dropped 9 bases and J dropped 4 bases, with 16 bases sitting between them. The length of the CDR3 is 14 residues. Looked up from germline, CDR1 is KGHSH and CDR2 is LQKENI. CDR3 DNA sequence: TGTGCCAGTACCTTCTTGGCTGGTAATCAGCCCCAGCATTTT. Translation gives CASTFLAGNQPQHF.

CDR3 DNA: TGTGCCAGCAGCTCCGGACAGGGGGGGCTCTACGAGCAGTACTTC. It is translated as CASSSGQGGLYEQYF. The V gene is TRBV16, the J gene TRBJ2-7, with 10 nucleotides matching TRBD1. V was clipped by 5 bases and J by 3 bases; unmatched bases: 7. The CDR3 extends over 15 amino acids. Looked up from germline, CDR1 is KGHSY and CDR2 is FQNENV.

The V and J genes are TRBV9 and TRBJ1-3, with 8 positions matching TRBD1. Germline CDR1 SGDLS, CDR2 YYNGEE. J was trimmed by 3 bases and V by 5 bases; bases with no gene match: 10. This CDR3 comprises 16 residues. Written as DNA, the CDR3 is TGTGCCAGCAGTTCGGACAGGGCCCCATTTGGAAACACCATATATTTT. This gives the protein CASSSDRAPFGNTIYF.

The count of this clone is one. CDR3 nucleotides: TGTGCCAGTAGCCCAGACAGGGGGAGGAACACTGAAGCTTTCTTT. Protein: CASSPDRGRNTEAFF. The chain couples TRBV19 to TRBJ1-1, with TRBD1 matching over 9 bases. V lost 6 bases and J lost 1; bases outside the gene matches: 6. Germline V gene data show CDR1 as LNHDA and CDR2 as SQIVND (reference sequence). The CDR3 runs to 15 residues.

There are a few counts of this clone. At one end the junction does not follow the germline gene, possibly because of a read error. The chain couples TRBV6-1 to TRBJ1-4; no definite D call. This CDR3 spans 14 amino acids. Germline values: CDR1 MNHNS, CDR2 SASEGT. In DNA, the CDR3 is TGTGCCAGCAGAGAAGGATTTGGTCATGAAAAACTGTTTTTT. It translates to CASREGFGHEKLFF.